The 14 T cell receptor beta chains given below trace back to one sample, sequenced in a study of cytomegalovirus exposure and HLA in healthy donors. Primers for the PCR totalled 60 Vbeta and 13 Jbeta. Only in-frame clones appear in the TCRdb table, and some are missing; sequencing was by immunoSEQ multiplex PCR. The sample yields around 150,000 clones, around 77% seen once. Sample: PBMCs. The receptor source for this set is a man under 40 in good health and CMV-seropositive.

The chain combines TRBV27 with TRBJ2-1; 12 bases align to TRBD2. CDR1 is MNHEY and CDR2 is SMNVEV in the germline V gene (reference sequence). V was clipped by 4 bases and J by 4 bases; unmatched bases: 17. The CDR3 contains 20 residues. The CDR3 DNA follows: TGTGCCAGCAGTTCTCTTCCCAGGCCGACTAGCGGGGGATCTTACAATGAGCAGTTCTTC. Amino acids: CASSSLPRPTSGGSYNEQFF.

A few counts support this clone. This chain uses TRBV19 with TRBJ2-5, with D uncertain. The CDR3 is made up of 14 amino acids. V lost 1 base and J lost 5, with 11 bases in between. The V gene's germline CDR1 is LNHDA and CDR2 SQIVND (reference sequence). CDR3 protein: CASSIVISWETQYF. The DNA for the CDR3 is TGTGCCAGTAGTATAGTGATTAGCTGGGAGACCCAGTACTTC.

The genes are TRBV5-1 and TRBJ2-2, with 10 bases lining up with TRBD2. Looked up from germline, CDR1 is SGHRS and CDR2 is YFSETQ. The J segment lost 4 bases and the V segment lost 7 bases, leaving 16 bases of the junction unmatched. This CDR3 comprises 18 residues. CDR3 sequence: CASDRLGVAGGLTGELFF. CDR3 coding DNA: TGCGCCAGCGATCGCCTGGGGGTAGCGGGGGGCCTCACCGGGGAGCTGTTTTTT.

This chain uses TRBV7-9 with TRBJ1-5; maybe TRBD1 (5 bases). There are 15 residues in the CDR3. The germline V and J ends were trimmed by 2 bases and 5 bases, with 13 bases remaining between them. Germline V gene data show CDR1 as SEHNR and CDR2 as FQNEAQ (reference sequence). CDR3 DNA sequence: TGTGCCAGCAGCTTATTTAATCCCAGGGATCAGCCCCAGCATTTT. Amino acid sequence: CASSLFNPRDQPQHF.

The chain joins TRBV19 to TRBJ1-1; 9 bases match TRBD1. After removal of 6 bases from V and 7 bases from J, the junction contained 3 bases not matched to a gene. The CDR3 totals 12 residues. CDR1 LNHDA and CDR2 SQIVND come from the germline V gene (reference sequence). The CDR3 region has the DNA TGTGCCAGTAGAGGGGACAGGGTTGAAGCTTTCTTT. Amino acid sequence: CASRGDRVEAFF.

The chain joins TRBV19 to TRBJ1-6; D is unresolved. V was trimmed by 5 bases and J by 7 bases, leaving 15 bases between them. The CDR3 totals 15 residues. Germline V lookup: CDR1 LNHDA, CDR2 SQIVND (reference sequence). The CDR3, as DNA: TGTGCCAGTAGTCGCAGGTACCAACGGAATTCACCCCTCCACTTT. Its protein product is CASSRRYQRNSPLHF.

The chain combines TRBV30 with TRBJ1-2; D is perhaps TRBD1 (5 bases). The length of the CDR3 is 13 residues. The germline V gene has CDR1 GTSNPN and CDR2 SVGIG (reference sequence). V was trimmed by 1 base and J by 5 bases, leaving 11 bases between them. CDR3 in DNA: TGTGCCTGGAGTGATAAGGGGAGGTATGGCTACACCTTC. As protein: CAWSDKGRYGYTF.

The rearrangement uses TRBV5-1 and TRBJ2-7; D might be TRBD2 (7 bases). The CDR3 spans 18 residues. Germline V CDR1 and CDR2: SGHRS, YFSETQ. Trimming cost V 0 bases and J 2 bases, with 21 bases left between them. The CDR3 DNA reads TGCGCCAGCAGCTTGGGAGCGGTCGTAGGGGGGGTTCCCTACGAGCAGTACTTC. Amino acid sequence: CASSLGAVVGGVPYEQYF.

The genes are TRBV7-7 and TRBJ1-5; 7 bases align to TRBD1. J lost 4 bases, V lost 6 bases, and 12 bases had no gene match. The V gene's germline CDR1 is SSHAT and CDR2 FNYEAQ (reference sequence). This CDR3 spans 16 amino acids. CDR3 sequence: CASSSHTGVGNQPQHF. The CDR3 DNA follows: TGTGCCAGCAGTTCCCACACAGGGGTCGGAAATCAGCCCCAGCATTTT.

This clone has just a few counts. The V gene is TRBV7-9, the J gene TRBJ2-3; TRBD2 aligns across 12 bases. V shed 4 bases and J 5 bases; nucleotides not matched to a gene: 7. The germline V gene encodes CDR1 SEHNR and CDR2 FQNEAQ (reference sequence). This CDR3 has 16 amino acids. CDR3 sequence (DNA): TGTGCCAGCAGCTCACCAGGACTAGCGGGGCTAGATACGCAGTATTTT. Its translation is CASSSPGLAGLDTQYF.

The rearrangement joins TRBV27 to TRBJ1-5, with unresolved D. The CDR3 totals 13 residues. V was trimmed by 6 bases and J by 0 bases, leaving 6 bases between them. Germline CDR1 reads MNHEY; CDR2 reads SMNVEV (reference sequence). The CDR3 DNA sequence: TGTGCCAGCAGCCCTTATAGCAATCAGCCCCAGCATTTT. Protein sequence: CASSPYSNQPQHF.

V usage is TRBV28 and J usage is TRBJ2-1; 8 bases are shared with TRBD1. The CDR3 consists of 14 residues. With 6 bases clipped from V and 4 bases from J, the junction kept 5 bases outside the gene matches. Per the germline V gene, CDR1 is MDHEN and CDR2 is SYDVKM. CDR3 loop: CASRGDRPYNEQFF. The DNA of the CDR3 is TGTGCCAGCAGGGGGGACAGGCCTTACAATGAGCAGTTCTTC.

The chain employs TRBV28 and TRBJ1-2; no firm D call. V gave up 7 bases and J gave up 4 bases, with 13 bases separating them. The germline gives CDR1 MDHEN, CDR2 SYDVKM. The CDR3 is 13 residues long. CDR3 in amino acids: CASTKGVSYGYTF. In DNA form, the CDR3 reads TGTGCCAGCACCAAGGGAGTCTCCTATGGCTACACCTTC.

The CDR3 here is CASSLLFAIQGNSPLHF. The CDR3 nucleotides are TGTGCCAGCAGTTTATTGTTCGCGATACAGGGCAATTCACCCCTCCACTTT. This sequence joins TRBV28 and TRBJ1-6, with D maybe TRBD1 (6 bases). The V end was cut by 1 base, the J end by 7 bases, with 17 bases between. The germline V gene has CDR1 MDHEN and CDR2 SYDVKM. The CDR3 runs to 17 residues.